The clone carrying this T cell receptor (beta chain) has ten or more counts. They built TCR cDNA with 5'RACE template switching, a step that put in a universal primer site and UMIs. One entry per CDR3 protein, called by TCRdb with MiXCR from the 5' RACE reads. Of 200,000 to 250,000 distinct CDR3 sequences listed, approximately 3.2% are singletons. V gave up 6 bases and J gave up 1 base, with 13 bases separating them. Looked up from germline, CDR1 is GTSNPN and CDR2 is SVGIG (reference sequence). The CDR3 runs to 13 residues. This entry comes from a study of T cells after yellow fever vaccination. The chain combines TRBV30 with TRBJ2-7; possibly TRBD1 or TRBD2 for D (5 bases each). This specimen was CD4+ T cells sorted from PBMCs, taken 10 days after the yellow fever booster vaccination. This sequence originates from a man younger than 30 who received the YFV17D yellow fever vaccine. CDR3 nucleotide sequence: TGTGCCTGTCACCGGGACGGATCCTACGAGCAGTACTTC. Amino acids: CACHRDGSYEQYF. Looking up the rest from reference TRBV30 and TRBJ2-7 gives the full variable domain: SQTIHQWPATLVQPVGSPLSLECTVEGTSNPNLYWYRQAAGRGLQLLFYSVGIGQISSEVPQNLSASRPQDRQFILSSKKLLLSDSGFYLCACHRDGSYEQYFGPGTRLTVT.